A single TCR beta chain is shown here with its context. Original methodology: Researchers report that nucleated cell counts were estimated from reference gene primer amplification. The assay was immunoSEQ multiplex PCR, and TCRdb's table has in-frame clones only and misses some. For V, J and clone size, that table is used; D and trimming come from the DNA. The sample includes approximately 250,000 clones, approximately 84% of them seen just once. The data originate from a study of blood T cell repertoires in COVID-19. About the study: Samples of COVID-19 (acute and convalescent) were obtained from the United States, Italy and Spain. PBMCs, B-cell-depleted T cells, or T cells were the source of the cDNA or gDNA that made up the material.

The CDR3 consists of 14 residues. The germline gives CDR1 MNHEY, CDR2 SMNVEV (reference sequence). V was shortened by 4 bases and J by 4 bases, with 14 bases between the two germline ends. Material: peripheral blood. The chain carries TRBV27 and TRBJ2-7, with D uncertain. This receptor was obtained from a human donor in a cohort sampled during active COVID-19. The CDR3 coding sequence is TGTGCCAGCAGTTGGTTGCGGCAGAGTTACGAGCAGTACTTC. Its translation is CASSWLRQSYEQYF.